The 22 T cell receptor beta chains below were found in one sample sequenced in a study of T cell changes during pregnancy in multiple sclerosis. Measured with immunoSEQ multiplex PCR; TCRdb has only the in-frame clones, and not every one. The table includes 70,000 or so clones, 91% detected once. Here the sequenced sample was peripheral blood, taken in the third trimester of pregnancy. These receptors all come from a female donor in good health, enrolled as a control in a pregnancy study.

This clone was seen only a few times. The V call is TRBV19, the J call TRBJ1-1, with D unclear. This CDR3 comprises 13 residues. Trimming shortened V by 3 bases and J by 1 base, and 6 bases separated the two germline ends. Germline CDR1 reads LNHDA; CDR2 reads SQIVND (reference sequence). This CDR3 reads CASSMARNTEAFF. CDR3 DNA: TGTGCCAGTAGTATGGCCCGGAACACTGAAGCTTTCTTT.

This clone was recorded only once. The rearrangement links TRBV27 to TRBJ1-1; weak D call: TRBD1 (6 bases). The length of the CDR3 is 13 residues. The germline V and J ends were trimmed by 5 bases and 7 bases, with 14 bases remaining between them. Germline CDR1 and CDR2: MNHEY and SMNVEV (reference sequence). CDR3 in amino acids: CASSLEGVSEAFF. CDR3 sequence (DNA): TGTGCCAGCAGTCTAGAGGGGGTCAGTGAAGCTTTCTTT.

The chain couples TRBV7-2 to TRBJ1-1; a weak D match, TRBD1 (5 bases). The CDR3 has 14 residues. The germline gives CDR1 SGHTA, CDR2 FQGNSA. V was trimmed by 3 bases and J by 4 bases, leaving 12 bases between them. The DNA for the CDR3 is TGTGCCAGCAGCTTTGGAGGGGTAGGCACTGAAGCTTTCTTT. This sequence encodes CASSFGGVGTEAFF.

The genes are TRBV25-1 and TRBJ2-1; D is possibly TRBD2 (6 bases). Deletions cut 7 bases from V and 0 bases from J, with 13 bases between. Germline CDR1 and CDR2: MGHDK and SYGVNS. The CDR3 totals 15 residues. CDR3 sequence reads: CASTQAGYSYNEQFF. The CDR3 bases are TGTGCCAGCACCCAGGCGGGATACTCCTACAATGAGCAGTTCTTC. Looking up the rest from reference TRBV25-1 and TRBJ2-1 gives the full variable domain: EADIYQTPRYLVIGTGKKITLECSQTMGHDKMYWYQQDPGMELHLIHYSYGVNSTEKGDLSSESTVSRIRTEHFPLTLESARPSHTSQYLCASTQAGYSYNEQFFGPGTRLTVL.

V is TRBV5-4 and J is TRBJ1-1, with D unclear. Germline V gene lookup returns CDR1 SGHNT and CDR2 YYREEE (reference sequence). The CDR3 has 16 residues. V dropped 0 bases and J dropped 1 base, with 13 bases sitting between them. This CDR3 reads CASSLANLLKNTEAFF. The CDR3, as DNA: TGTGCCAGCAGCTTGGCTAACCTGCTTAAGAACACTGAAGCTTTCTTT.

This chain links TRBV2 with TRBJ1-1; TRBD1 matches 7 bases. CDR3 length equals 14 residues. Per germline, CDR1 SNHLY and CDR2 FYNNEI. The trim removed 3 bases at V and 4 bases at J, leaving 5 bases unmatched. The CDR3 protein is CASSDPGQRTEAFF. Here the CDR3 DNA reads TGTGCCAGCAGTGACCCGGGACAGCGCACTGAAGCTTTCTTT.

The chain recombines TRBV20-1 with TRBJ2-5; no clear D. V gave up 5 bases and J gave up 5 bases, with 6 bases separating them. CDR3 length: 10 residues. Germline loops: CDR1 DFQATT, CDR2 SNEGSKA (reference sequence). The CDR3 spells CSAPVETQYF. CDR3 nucleotides: TGCAGTGCTCCTGTGGAGACCCAGTACTTC.

The genes are TRBV7-2 and TRBJ2-1; 10 bases fit TRBD1. V lost 6 bases and J lost 2; bases outside the gene matches: 7. The CDR3 loop spans 16 amino acids. The germline V gene has CDR1 SGHTA and CDR2 FQGNSA. The chain's CDR3 is CASRDPGTGAYNEQFF. The CDR3, as DNA: TGTGCCAGCAGAGACCCCGGGACAGGGGCCTACAATGAGCAGTTCTTC.

The chain links TRBV5-6 to TRBJ2-7, with D tentatively TRBD2 (5 bases). CDR3 length: 14 residues. Germline CDR1 and CDR2: SGHDT and YYEEEE. V was trimmed by 3 bases and J by 6 bases, leaving 16 bases between them. The CDR3, as DNA: TGTGCCAGCAGCTCAGACTACGCGGACGGCGAGCAGTACTTC. Encoded protein: CASSSDYADGEQYF.

This sequence joins TRBV5-1 and TRBJ2-7; 7 bases align to TRBD2. This CDR3 has 16 residues. The V segment lost 3 bases and the J segment 3 bases; nucleotides outside the gene matches: 12. Germline values: CDR1 SGHRS, CDR2 YFSETQ. CDR3 bases: TGCGCCAGCAGCTCGGGTGGAGCTCTAGCGGTCTACGAGCAGTACTTC. Its translation is CASSSGGALAVYEQYF.

This clone was detected only once. The V gene is TRBV30, the J gene TRBJ1-2; D not certain. V was pared by 0 bases and J by 4 bases, with 9 bases between. The length of the CDR3 is 13 residues. Germline V gene data show CDR1 as GTSNPN and CDR2 as SVGIG (reference sequence). CDR3 sequence: CAWSVSGSYGYTF. The CDR3 region has the DNA TGTGCCTGGAGTGTATCGGGGAGCTATGGCTACACCTTC. The full variable domain, completed using reference TRBV30 and TRBJ1-2, is SQTIHQWPATLVQPVGSPLSLECTVEGTSNPNLYWYRQAAGRGLQLLFYSVGIGQISSEVPQNLSASRPQDRQFILSSKKLLLSDSGFYLCAWSVSGSYGYTFGSGTRLTVV.

This sequence joins TRBV18 and TRBJ2-1; TRBD1 matches 7 bases. J was trimmed by 4 bases and V by 4 bases; bases with no gene match: 7. CDR3 length equals 15 residues. CDR1 KGHSH and CDR2 LQKENI come from the germline V gene. CDR3 nucleotides: TGTGCCAGCTCACGAACTTCGACAGGGTACAATGAGCAGTTCTTC. It is translated as CASSRTSTGYNEQFF.

The chain joins TRBV18 to TRBJ1-3; 8 bases agree with TRBD1. V was clipped by 4 bases and J by 4 bases; unmatched bases: 6. The CDR3 is 15 residues long. CDR1 and CDR2 from the germline V gene are KGHSH and LQKENI. This chain's CDR3 is CASSLGQGTGNTIYF. DNA of the CDR3: TGTGCCAGCTCACTCGGACAGGGAACAGGAAACACCATATATTTT.

The CDR3 loop is CASSLGNGWDISGNTIYF. The CDR3 DNA reads TGTGCCAGCAGCTTAGGGAATGGGTGGGACATCTCTGGAAACACCATATATTTT. The rearrangement links TRBV7-6 to TRBJ1-3; a weak D match, TRBD1 (6 bases). Trimming removed 1 base from V and 0 bases from J, with 16 bases in between. Germline CDR1 is SGHVS and CDR2 is FNYEAQ. The CDR3 has 18 residues.

Points on this clone: Germline is not matched at one junction end, which may reflect a read error. The CDR3 region has the DNA TGTGCCAGCAGTGACTCGATTTCCCCCGGGGAAAAGGGTGAAGTTTTCTTT. Translating gives CASSDSISPGEKGEVFF. The chain recombines TRBV6-4 with TRBJ1-1; D remains unclear. Per the germline V gene, CDR1 is MRHNA and CDR2 is SNTAGT. This CDR3 spans 17 amino acids.

This rearrangement joins TRBV19 to TRBJ1-5; 10 positions match TRBD1. The germline gives CDR1 LNHDA, CDR2 SQIVND (reference sequence). With V trimmed by 6 bases and J by 0 bases, 8 bases remained unmatched. This CDR3 spans 17 amino acids. The chain's CDR3 is CASSTGTGARSNQPQHF. Here the CDR3 DNA reads TGTGCCAGTAGCACCGGGACAGGGGCCCGTAGCAATCAGCCCCAGCATTTT.

J is TRBJ1-6 and V is TRBV10-1; D is possibly TRBD1 (5 bases). The CDR3 contains 16 residues. V gave up 8 bases and J gave up 2 bases, with 16 bases separating them. Germline loops: CDR1 WNHNN, CDR2 SYGVQD (reference sequence). The CDR3 DNA is TGCGCCAGCCGGCCACAGGTTAGGGCCTATAATTCACCCCTCCACTTT. Translating it yields CASRPQVRAYNSPLHF.

This clone was picked up one time. V gene TRBV4-1 combines with J gene TRBJ1-4; no clear D. From germline, CDR1 is MGHRA and CDR2 YSYEKL. The CDR3 has 14 residues. V was trimmed by 4 bases and J by 4 bases, leaving 10 bases between them. The CDR3 sequence: CASSPQARNEKLFF. CDR3 coding DNA: TGCGCCAGCAGCCCGCAGGCCCGTAATGAAAAACTGTTTTTT.

This clone was detected a few times. V is TRBV19 and J is TRBJ1-2, with a weak D call TRBD1 (5 bases). V was pared by 2 bases and J by 8 bases, with 15 bases between. The germline CDR1 and CDR2 sequences are LNHDA and SQIVND (reference sequence). The CDR3 spans 14 residues. Here the CDR3 reads CASSIRGISDGYTF. Written as DNA, the CDR3 is TGTGCCAGTAGTATAAGGGGAATATCGGACGGCTACACCTTC.

This clone appeared a few times. This rearrangement joins TRBV21-1 to TRBJ1-1; TRBD1 is taken as the D call from the table, unchecked against the DNA. TRBV21-1 is given as a pseudogene. The CDR3 length is 15 residues. The DNA of the CDR3 is TGTGCCAGCAGACCTCTTGGACAGGGGAACACTGAAGCTTTCTTT. Its translation is CASRPLGQGNTEAFF.

The chain couples TRBV2 to TRBJ1-5; D call uncertain. The CDR3 is 15 residues long. Germline CDR1 is SNHLY and CDR2 is FYNNEI. With 4 bases removed from V and 2 bases from J, the gap between germline ends came to 12 bases. As DNA, the CDR3 is TGTGCCAGCAGTGTCGGTCCCCTGGGCAATCAGCCCCAGCATTTT. Translated, it gives CASSVGPLGNQPQHF.

The chain combines TRBV5-4 with TRBJ2-7; 9 bases are a match to TRBD1. V shed 7 bases, J shed 6 bases, and the junction held 17 bases outside the gene matches. The CDR3 consists of 16 residues. Germline CDR1 reads SGHNT; CDR2 reads YYREEE (reference sequence). This chain's CDR3 is CASSPALGTGILEQYF. CDR3 DNA: TGTGCCAGCTCCCCCGCCCTCGGGACAGGGATTCTCGAGCAGTACTTC.